This record concerns one T cell receptor beta chain sequence. Its matching antigen is unknown. The data were obtained in a study of a mutant IDH1 vaccine in newly diagnosed glioma. Across the whole study: Earlier care involved radiotherapy, temozolomide, or both, and the majority received both.

Time point reported: week 23, last vaccination. Vaccine doses each comprised 300 ug of mutant IDH1 20-mer peptide, with topical imiquimod. Assay used: immunoSEQ multiplex PCR; TCRdb lists only in-frame clones, some missing. The sample has approximately 67,000 clones; over 70% are singletons. General study points: Evidence of vaccine-induced immune responses was documented in nearly 95% of patients. Pseudoprogression appears to have had no connection to changes in top peripheral T cell clonotypes.

The CDR3 extends over 15 amino acids. V lost 7 bases and J lost 2; bases outside the gene matches: 7. The germline CDR1 and CDR2 sequences are SGHRS and YFSETQ. The receptor was isolated from a young man with glioma. The rearrangement uses TRBV5-1 and TRBJ2-2, with TRBD2 matching over 8 bases. This material consisted of PBMCs, taken from a glioma patient whose treatment included an IDH1 peptide vaccine. The CDR3 region is CASGKLAGNTGELFF. The CDR3 DNA sequence: TGCGCCAGCGGGAAGCTAGCGGGTAACACCGGGGAGCTGTTTTTT. The variable domain in full, completed from reference TRBV5-1 and TRBJ2-2, reads KAGVTQTPRYLIKTRGQQVTLSCSPISGHRSVSWYQQTPGQGLQFLFEYFSETQRNKGNFPGRFSGRQFSNSRSEMNVSTLELGDSALYLCASGKLAGNTGELFFGEGSRLTVL.